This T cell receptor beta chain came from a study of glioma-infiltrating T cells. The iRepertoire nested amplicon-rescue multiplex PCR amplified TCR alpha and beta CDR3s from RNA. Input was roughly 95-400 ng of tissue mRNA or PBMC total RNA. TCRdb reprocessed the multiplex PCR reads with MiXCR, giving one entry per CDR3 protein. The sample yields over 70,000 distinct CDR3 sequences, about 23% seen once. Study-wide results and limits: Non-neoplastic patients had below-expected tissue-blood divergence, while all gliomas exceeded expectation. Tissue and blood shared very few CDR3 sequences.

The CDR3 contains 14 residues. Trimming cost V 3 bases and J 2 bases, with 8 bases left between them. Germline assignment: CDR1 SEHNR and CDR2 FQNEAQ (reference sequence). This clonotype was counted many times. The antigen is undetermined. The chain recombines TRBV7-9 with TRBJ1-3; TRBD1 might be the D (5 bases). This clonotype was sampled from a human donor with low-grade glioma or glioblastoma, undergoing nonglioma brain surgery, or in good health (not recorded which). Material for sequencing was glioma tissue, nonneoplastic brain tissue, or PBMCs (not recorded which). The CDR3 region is CASSLGTAGNTIYF. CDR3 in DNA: TGTGCCAGCAGCTTGGGGACCGCTGGAAACACCATATATTTT. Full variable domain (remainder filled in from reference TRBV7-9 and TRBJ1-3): DTGVSQNPRHKITKRGQNVTFRCDPISEHNRLYWYRQTLGQGPEFLTYFQNEAQLEKSRLLSDRFSAERPKGSFSTLEIQRTEQGDSAMYLCASSLGTAGNTIYFGEGSWLTVV.